Described below is a single TCR beta chain sequence and its context. The entry originates in a study of shared clonotypes between healthy human individuals. In the study overall: Per-donor plates numbered three CD4 naive, three CD4 memory, two CD8 naive and one CD8 memory.

Trimming took 0 bases from V and 0 from J; bases not matched to a gene: 13. Per germline, CDR1 LGHNT and CDR2 FRNRAP. The CDR3 covers 20 residues. The split of CD4+ cells yielded CD45RA+ naive and CD45RA-negative memory subsets. Produced via immunoSEQ multiplex PCR; TCRdb's table is partial and in-frame only. The sample yields just over 2,000,000 clones, 95% seen once. This clonotype was sampled from a man between 18 and 35 years old in good health. This chain uses TRBV12-5 with TRBJ1-5; 8 nucleotides align to TRBD1. The specimen was naive CD4+ T cells sorted from blood. Subset noted: CD45RA+ positively selected. CDR3 bases: TGTGCTAGTGGTTTGGTACTGGCCAGGGGGCTCCTATATAGCAATCAGCCCCAGCATTTT. It encodes CASGLVLARGLLYSNQPQHF.